Here is one T cell receptor beta chain with its context. Its antigen is currently unknown. The entry originates in a study of Tregs in tolerant kidney transplant recipients. Study-level points and caveats: In tolerant patients, donor-specific Tregs outgrew total Tregs, suggesting antigen-driven expansion.

CDR1 is SGHTA and CDR2 is FQGTGA in the germline V gene. Deletions cut 3 bases from V and 6 bases from J, with 12 bases between. This CDR3 spans 14 amino acids. Profiled with immunoSEQ multiplex PCR; TCRdb holds only in-frame clones, not every one. The table includes roughly 66,000 clones, about nine tenths detected once. The rearrangement links TRBV7-3 to TRBJ2-1, with D maybe TRBD2 (5 bases). The source of this sequence is a human donor who received a combined kidney and bone marrow transplant. The specimen was CD8+ T cells from blood, collected before the transplant. The CDR3 is CASSLRGLGNEQFF. DNA for the CDR3: TGTGCCAGCAGCTTGAGAGGGCTTGGCAATGAGCAGTTCTTC. The variable domain in full, completed from reference TRBV7-3 and TRBJ2-1, reads GAGVSQTPSNKVTEKGKYVELRCDPISGHTALYWYRQSLGQGPEFLIYFQGTGAADDSGLPNDRFFAVRPEGSVSTLKIQRTERGDSAVYLCASSLRGLGNEQFFGPGTRLTVL.